The clone carrying this T cell receptor (beta chain) was detected many times. The data are from a study of T cells in Graves' hyperthyroidism and ophthalmopathy. Regions amplified from RNA transcripts were the TCR beta CDR3 regions. A first-round RT-PCR of the TCR CDR3 used the HTBI primer set. TCRdb fed the multiplex PCR reads into MiXCR, producing one record per CDR3 protein. The sample lists around 690,000 distinct CDR3 sequences, 20% seen once, with about 34% in the top ten. J lost 5 bases, V lost 4 bases, and 10 bases had no gene match. This CDR3 has 15 amino acids. The germline V gene has CDR1 LGHDT and CDR2 YNNKEL (reference sequence).

This clonotype was sampled from a man aged 25 to 40 with Graves' ophthalmopathy. The chain employs TRBV3-1 and TRBJ2-5; 7 bases match TRBD1. The specimen was blood. For the CDR3, the DNA is TGTGCCAGCAGCCGAAGGGGGCGCAGCCCGGAGACCCAGTACTTC. Its protein is CASSRRGRSPETQYF.